This entry concerns a single T cell receptor (beta chain). What it binds is unknown. The data are from a study of CD8+ T cells in alopecia areata. Points from the study as a whole: Clonality was higher in lesional than normal scalp, especially in alopecia totalis/universalis. Against the mouse data, patients shared TCRs less clearly, possibly for HLA reasons.

Once RNA had been extracted, it was reverse transcribed into cDNA to act as the sequencing template. Some clones are missing from TCRdb's copy, which holds only in-frame ones; the method was immunoSEQ multiplex PCR. The sample includes roughly 250,000 clones, about 68% of them seen just once. Both peripheral blood and punch biopsies of lesional scalp skin were obtained from patients who had alopecia areata. It was from PBMCs that CD4+ and CD8+ T cells were sorted. This CDR3 spans 15 amino acids. V lost 4 bases to trimming and J lost 4 bases, with 16 bases between them. CDR1 is LGHNA, CDR2 YNFKEQ, per germline.

This clonotype was obtained from a human donor with alopecia areata. V gene TRBV4-2 combines with J gene TRBJ2-5, with D tentatively TRBD1 (6 bases). Sequencing was performed on CD4+ T cells sorted from blood, taken at week 0. CDR3 coding DNA: TGTGCCAGCAGCCCCCGGGACCAACAGGGAGAGACCCAGTACTTC. Its translation is CASSPRDQQGETQYF.